This TCR beta chain was profiled in a study of T-cell reconstitution after alpha-beta-depleted transplantation in children. Overall study results and limits: Expanded graft clones numbering several hundred reportedly gave rise to alpha-beta T cells about two months after transplant. One year after transplant, T-cell counts and diversity came mostly from newly produced T cells. Some patients' high day-60 TCRbeta diversity was traced to surviving recipient T cells and thymic progenitors.

V was cut by 0 bases and J by 4 bases, with 9 bases left in between. CDR1 is WSHSY, CDR2 SAAADI, per germline. The CDR3 is 14 amino acids. Comments on this clonotype: Its antigen is not identified.

TCRbeta library preparation incorporated unique molecular identifiers. Each CDR3 protein gets one entry after TCRdb re-called the PCR reads with MiXCR. The sample includes around 700,000 distinct CDR3 sequences, around 13% of them seen just once. The material was PBMCs, obtained before TCRalphabeta/CD19-depleted stem cell transplant. This TCR came from a girl aged 2-10 years with congenital amegakaryocytic thrombocytopenia, due to receive a stem cell transplant. V gene TRBV10-2 combines with J gene TRBJ2-5; unclear D gene. The CDR3 region is CASSESTLGETQYF. The DNA of the CDR3 is TGCGCCAGCAGTGAGTCGACCCTAGGAGAGACCCAGTACTTC.